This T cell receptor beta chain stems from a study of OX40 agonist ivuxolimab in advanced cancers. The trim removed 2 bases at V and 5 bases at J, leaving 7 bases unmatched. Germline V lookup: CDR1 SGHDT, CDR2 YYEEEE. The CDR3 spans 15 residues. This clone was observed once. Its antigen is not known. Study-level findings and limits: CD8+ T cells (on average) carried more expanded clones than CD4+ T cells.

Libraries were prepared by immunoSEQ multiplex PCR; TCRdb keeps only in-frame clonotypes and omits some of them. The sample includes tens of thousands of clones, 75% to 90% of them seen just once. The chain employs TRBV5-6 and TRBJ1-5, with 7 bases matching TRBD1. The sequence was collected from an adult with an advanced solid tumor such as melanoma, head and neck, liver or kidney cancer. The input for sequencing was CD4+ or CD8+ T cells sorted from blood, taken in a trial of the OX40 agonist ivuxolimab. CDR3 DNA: TGTGCCAGCAGCTTTGGAGGGGGCGGAGATCAGCCCCAGCATTTT. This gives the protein CASSFGGGGDQPQHF.